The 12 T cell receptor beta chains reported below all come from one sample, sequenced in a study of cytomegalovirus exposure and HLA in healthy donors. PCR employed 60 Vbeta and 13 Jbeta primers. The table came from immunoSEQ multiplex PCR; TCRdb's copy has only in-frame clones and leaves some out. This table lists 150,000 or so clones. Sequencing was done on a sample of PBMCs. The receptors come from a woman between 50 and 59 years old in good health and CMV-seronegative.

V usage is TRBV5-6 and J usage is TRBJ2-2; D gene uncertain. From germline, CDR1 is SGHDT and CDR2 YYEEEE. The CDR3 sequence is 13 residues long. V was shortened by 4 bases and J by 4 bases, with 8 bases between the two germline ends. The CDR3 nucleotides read TGTGCCAGCAGCGCCGGGTCCACCGGGGAGCTGTTTTTT. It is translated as CASSAGSTGELFF.

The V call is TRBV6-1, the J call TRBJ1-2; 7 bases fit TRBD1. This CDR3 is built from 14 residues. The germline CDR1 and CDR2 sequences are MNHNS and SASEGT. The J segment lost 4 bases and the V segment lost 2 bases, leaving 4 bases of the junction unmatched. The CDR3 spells CASSETPGGYGYTF. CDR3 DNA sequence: TGTGCCAGCAGTGAAACCCCAGGGGGCTATGGCTACACCTTC.

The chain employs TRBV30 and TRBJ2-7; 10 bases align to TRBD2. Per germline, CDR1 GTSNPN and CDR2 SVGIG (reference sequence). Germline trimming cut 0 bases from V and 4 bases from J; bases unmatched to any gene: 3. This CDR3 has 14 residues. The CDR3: CAWSVSGGAYEQYF. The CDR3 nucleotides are TGTGCCTGGAGTGTAAGCGGGGGGGCTTACGAGCAGTACTTC. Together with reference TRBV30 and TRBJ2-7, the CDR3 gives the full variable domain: SQTIHQWPATLVQPVGSPLSLECTVEGTSNPNLYWYRQAAGRGLQLLFYSVGIGQISSEVPQNLSASRPQDRQFILSSKKLLLSDSGFYLCAWSVSGGAYEQYFGPGTRLTVT.

The CDR3 sequence is CASSVEPREEQFF. CDR3 coding DNA: TGTGCCAGCAGCGTAGAGCCCCGGGAAGAGCAGTTCTTC. The chain combines TRBV9 with TRBJ2-1; D might be TRBD2 (5 bases). This CDR3 is 13 amino acids long. From germline, CDR1 is SGDLS and CDR2 YYNGEE. V dropped 0 bases and J dropped 10 bases, with 11 bases sitting between them.

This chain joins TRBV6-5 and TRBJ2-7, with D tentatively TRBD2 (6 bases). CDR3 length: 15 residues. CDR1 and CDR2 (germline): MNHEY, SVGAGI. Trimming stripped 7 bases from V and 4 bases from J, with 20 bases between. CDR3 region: CASTPPGGARYEQYF. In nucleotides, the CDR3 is TGTGCCAGCACCCCCCCCGGCGGGGCTAGATACGAGCAGTACTTC.

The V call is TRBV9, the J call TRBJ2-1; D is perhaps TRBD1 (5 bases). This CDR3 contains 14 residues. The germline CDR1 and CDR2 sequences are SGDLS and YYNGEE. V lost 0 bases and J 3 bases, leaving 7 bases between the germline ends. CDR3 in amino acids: CASSVGQGYNEQFF. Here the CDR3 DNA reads TGTGCCAGCAGCGTAGGTCAGGGCTACAATGAGCAGTTCTTC.

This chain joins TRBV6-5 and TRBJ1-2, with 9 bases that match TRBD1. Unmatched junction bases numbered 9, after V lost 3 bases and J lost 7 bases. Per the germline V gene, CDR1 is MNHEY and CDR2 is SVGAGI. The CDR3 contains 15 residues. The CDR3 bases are TGTGCCAGCAGTTATACCCCTTGGGACAGGGCTGGCTACACCTTC. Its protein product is CASSYTPWDRAGYTF.

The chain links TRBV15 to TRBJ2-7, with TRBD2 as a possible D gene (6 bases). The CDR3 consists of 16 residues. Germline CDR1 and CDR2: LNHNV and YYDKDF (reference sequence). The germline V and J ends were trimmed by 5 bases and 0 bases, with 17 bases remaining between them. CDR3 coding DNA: TGTGCCACCAGCGAGTCCCTAGCGTCTGACTCCTACGAGCAGTACTTC. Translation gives CATSESLASDSYEQYF.

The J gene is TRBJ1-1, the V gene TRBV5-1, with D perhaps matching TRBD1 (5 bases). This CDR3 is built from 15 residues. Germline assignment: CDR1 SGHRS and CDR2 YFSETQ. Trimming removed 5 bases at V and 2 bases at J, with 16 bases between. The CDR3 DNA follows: TGCGCCAGCAGGGACATAGCGGACGTAAACACTGAAGCTTTCTTT. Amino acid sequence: CASRDIADVNTEAFF.

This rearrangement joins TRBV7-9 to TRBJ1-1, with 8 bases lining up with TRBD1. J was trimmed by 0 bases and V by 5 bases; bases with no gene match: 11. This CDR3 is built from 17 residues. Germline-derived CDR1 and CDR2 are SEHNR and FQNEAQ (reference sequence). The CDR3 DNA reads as TGTGCCAGCAGCCCACGGGGTGCAGGGGGCTTGAACACTGAAGCTTTCTTT. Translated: CASSPRGAGGLNTEAFF.

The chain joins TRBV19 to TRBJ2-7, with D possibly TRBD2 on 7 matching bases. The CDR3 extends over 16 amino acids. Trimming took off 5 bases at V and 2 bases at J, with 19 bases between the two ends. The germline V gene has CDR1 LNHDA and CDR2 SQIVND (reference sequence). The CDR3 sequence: CASSPHNREGAYEQYF. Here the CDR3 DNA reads TGTGCCAGTAGTCCCCACAACAGGGAGGGGGCCTACGAGCAGTACTTC.

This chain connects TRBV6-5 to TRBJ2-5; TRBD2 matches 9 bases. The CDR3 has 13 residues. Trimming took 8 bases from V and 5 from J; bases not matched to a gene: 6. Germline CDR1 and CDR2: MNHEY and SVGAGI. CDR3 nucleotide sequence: TGTGCCAGCCTGAAGCGGGGGGCGGAGACCCAGTACTTC. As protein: CASLKRGAETQYF.